The sequence of this T cell receptor (beta chain) was determined in a study of OX40 agonist ivuxolimab in advanced cancers. Assay used: immunoSEQ multiplex PCR; TCRdb lists only in-frame clones, some missing. Of approximately 40,000 clones detected, around nine tenths appear once; the ten largest clones hold about 14%. In this sample, this clone turned up once. Its matching antigen is unknown. Overall study results and limits: Part of the nonresponder group also had normalized T-cell clonal expansion that was low. Individuals who were partial responders at 0.1-3.0 mg/kg had clonal expansion that ranked among the lowest.

Germline V gives CDR1 MNHNS, CDR2 SASEGT. V lost 5 bases, J lost 3 bases, and 14 bases lay in between. This CDR3 spans 15 amino acids. The sequencing used CD4+ or CD8+ T cells sorted from blood, collected in a trial of the OX40 agonist ivuxolimab. The sequence came from an adult with an advanced solid tumor such as melanoma, head and neck, liver or kidney cancer. The rearrangement joins TRBV6-1 to TRBJ1-5, with TRBD1 as a possible D gene (5 bases). CDR3 sequence reads: CASSLTDTTNQPQHF. CDR3 DNA: TGTGCCAGCAGTCTAACGGACACCACCAATCAGCCCCAGCATTTT.